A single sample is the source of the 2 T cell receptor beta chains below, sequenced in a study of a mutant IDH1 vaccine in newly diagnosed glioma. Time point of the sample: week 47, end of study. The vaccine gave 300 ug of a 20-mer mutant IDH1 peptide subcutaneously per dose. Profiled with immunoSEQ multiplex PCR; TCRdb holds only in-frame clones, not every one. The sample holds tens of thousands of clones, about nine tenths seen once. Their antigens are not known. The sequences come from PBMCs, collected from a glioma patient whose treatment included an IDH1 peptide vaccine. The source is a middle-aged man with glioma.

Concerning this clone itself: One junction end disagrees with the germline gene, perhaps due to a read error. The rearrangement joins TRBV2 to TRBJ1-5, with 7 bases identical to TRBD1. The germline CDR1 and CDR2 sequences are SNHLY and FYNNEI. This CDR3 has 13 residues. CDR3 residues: CVTKDRTGQPQHF. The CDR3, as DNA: TGCGTAACAAAGGACAGGACAGGACAGCCCCAGCATTTT.

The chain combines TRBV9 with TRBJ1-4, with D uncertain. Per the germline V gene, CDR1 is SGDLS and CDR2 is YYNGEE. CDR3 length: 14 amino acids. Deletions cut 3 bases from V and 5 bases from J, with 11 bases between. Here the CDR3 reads CASSAGFGNEKLFF. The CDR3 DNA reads TGTGCCAGCAGCGCGGGATTTGGCAATGAAAAACTGTTTTTT.